These 20 T cell receptor beta chains originate from one sample sequenced in a study of cytomegalovirus exposure and HLA in healthy donors. PCR involved 60 Vbeta and 13 Jbeta primers. Assay: immunoSEQ multiplex PCR; the TCRdb copy retains only in-frame clones and omits some. The clone table shows 150,000 or so clones, with the ten largest holding approximately 2%. The sample was PBMCs. The receptors stem from a woman aged 18-29 years in good health and CMV-seronegative.

The chain is built from TRBV7-2 and TRBJ2-5, with D possibly TRBD2 on 6 matching bases. V shed 2 bases and J shed 2 bases, with 9 bases lying between them. The CDR3 runs 14 residues. Germline V lookup: CDR1 SGHTA, CDR2 FQGNSA. The CDR3 sequence: CASSLRGSQETQYF. CDR3 bases: TGTGCCAGCAGCTTACGGGGGTCACAAGAGACCCAGTACTTC.

The genes are TRBV18 and TRBJ2-5; no reliable D call. The CDR3 totals 13 residues. V dropped 2 bases and J dropped 3 bases, with 7 bases sitting between them. Germline V gene sequence: CDR1 KGHSH, CDR2 LQKENI. In DNA form, the CDR3 reads TGTGCCAGCTCACCAGTACTGGAAGAGACCCAGTACTTC. Protein product: CASSPVLEETQYF.

This sequence joins TRBV5-1 and TRBJ1-5; TRBD1 aligns across 7 bases. Per germline, CDR1 SGHRS and CDR2 YFSETQ. With 0 bases clipped from V and 7 bases from J, the junction kept 7 bases outside the gene matches. The CDR3 contains 15 residues. CDR3 nucleotides: TGCGCCAGCAGCTTGGACCCGACAGGGAACCAGCCCCAGCATTTT. It translates to CASSLDPTGNQPQHF.

This rearrangement joins TRBV10-3 to TRBJ1-1; possibly TRBD1 for D (6 bases). V lost 3 bases and J 5 bases, leaving 10 bases between the germline ends. Germline loops: CDR1 ENHRY, CDR2 SYGVKD. This CDR3 region has 13 residues. CDR3 amino acids: CAISETGSTEAFF. The CDR3 DNA follows: TGTGCCATCAGTGAAACAGGGTCAACTGAAGCTTTCTTT.

CDR3 loop: CASSLELAGNEQFF. The CDR3 bases are TGTGCCAGCAGCTTGGAGCTAGCTGGCAATGAGCAGTTCTTC. The chain has TRBV5-4 and TRBJ2-1; TRBD2 is a possible D gene (5 bases). The CDR3 totals 14 residues. Germline V gene data show CDR1 as SGHNT and CDR2 as YYREEE (reference sequence). With 0 bases removed from V and 6 bases from J, the gap between germline ends came to 10 bases.

The rearrangement joins TRBV6-5 to TRBJ2-5, with 13 positions matching TRBD2. The CDR3 runs to 16 residues. Germline V gene sequence: CDR1 MNHEY, CDR2 SVGAGI. Losses at the gene ends were 4 bases for V and 5 bases for J; bases not matched to a gene: 7. The CDR3: CASSSRLAGGLETQYF. CDR3 nucleotide sequence: TGTGCCAGCAGTTCAAGACTAGCGGGAGGTTTGGAGACCCAGTACTTC.

The gene calls are TRBV9 and TRBJ2-7, with 11 bases matching TRBD1. The length of the CDR3 is 15 residues. CDR1 and CDR2 from the germline V gene are SGDLS and YYNGEE. The J segment lost 3 bases and the V segment lost 4 bases, leaving 6 bases of the junction unmatched. The CDR3 nucleotides read TGTGCCAGCAGCCCTTCTGGGACAGGGGGCTACGAGCAGTACTTC. Its protein product is CASSPSGTGGYEQYF.

This rearrangement joins TRBV10-3 to TRBJ2-1; the match to TRBD2 covers 14 bases. The length of the CDR3 is 20 residues. The V gene's germline CDR1 is ENHRY and CDR2 SYGVKD. The V segment lost 2 bases and the J segment 6 bases; nucleotides outside the gene matches: 15. The chain's CDR3 is CAISETGLAGGNKGGNEQFF. DNA for the CDR3: TGTGCCATCAGTGAGACCGGACTAGCGGGAGGAAATAAAGGGGGCAATGAGCAGTTCTTC.

The V gene is TRBV6-1, the J gene TRBJ2-7; a weak D match, TRBD1 (5 bases). The CDR3 covers 13 residues. The V end lost 3 bases, the J end lost 6 bases, and 12 bases lay between the germline ends. From germline, CDR1 is MNHNS and CDR2 SASEGT. CDR3 DNA sequence: TGTGCCAGCAGTGACGGCAGGGTATCCGAGCAGTACGTC. This codes for CASSDGRVSEQYV.

V is TRBV6-5 and J is TRBJ2-3; possibly TRBD2 for D (5 bases). Per germline, CDR1 MNHEY and CDR2 SVGAGI. V was cut by 7 bases and J by 2 bases, with 10 bases left in between. The CDR3 is 13 residues long. CDR3 DNA sequence: TGTGCCAGCAAACGGGAAACCACAGATACGCAGTATTTT. This codes for CASKRETTDTQYF.

Remarks on this clone: Other DNA variants within this sample encode the same CDR3. The V gene is TRBV19, the J gene TRBJ1-1, with TRBD1 matching over 11 bases. This CDR3 has 13 amino acids. The germline V gene has CDR1 LNHDA and CDR2 SQIVND (reference sequence). J was trimmed by 4 bases and V by 5 bases; bases with no gene match: 0. The DNA for the CDR3 is TGTGCCAGTAGTGGGACAGGGGGCACTGAAGCTTTCTTT. This gives the protein CASSGTGGTEAFF. The entire variable domain, with the rest obtained from reference TRBV19 and TRBJ1-1, is as follows: DGGITQSPKYLFRKEGQNVTLSCEQNLNHDAMYWYRQDPGQGLRLIYYSQIVNDFQKGDIAEGYSVSREKKESFPLTVTSAQKNPTAFYLCASSGTGGTEAFFGQGTRLTVV.

This chain uses TRBV10-3 with TRBJ1-5; the D gene is possibly TRBD1 (5 bases). CDR1 is ENHRY and CDR2 is SYGVKD in the germline V gene. This CDR3 is 15 amino acids long. V lost 7 bases to trimming and J lost 0 bases, with 13 bases between them. CDR3 DNA: TGTGCCATCAAGAATGACAGAAATAGCAATCAGCCCCAGCATTTT. Translation: CAIKNDRNSNQPQHF.

This chain links TRBV10-1 with TRBJ2-3; the D gene is possibly TRBD1 (6 bases). CDR1 is WNHNN and CDR2 is SYGVQD in the germline V gene (reference sequence). The CDR3 is made up of 15 amino acids. Trimming removed 6 bases at V and 1 base at J, with 14 bases between. The CDR3 reads CASSENRDRTDTQYF. In DNA, the CDR3 is TGCGCCAGCAGCGAGAACAGGGATCGCACAGATACGCAGTATTTT.

The chain recombines TRBV18 with TRBJ2-1; weak D call: TRBD2 (5 bases). Germline CDR1 KGHSH, CDR2 LQKENI. The CDR3 totals 14 residues. Trimming took 3 bases from V and 6 from J, leaving 12 bases between them. The DNA for the CDR3 is TGTGCCAGCTCACCGAGTGAGAGGGTCAATGAGCAGTTCTTC. Its protein product is CASSPSERVNEQFF.

The chain is built from TRBV7-9 and TRBJ2-7; D possibly corresponds to TRBD1 (5 bases). The CDR3 is 15 amino acids. The germline CDR1 and CDR2 sequences are SEHNR and FQNEAQ (reference sequence). Between the trimmed V and J ends, which lost 5 bases and 6 bases, there was a span of 20 bases. CDR3 residues: CASSPLRSADTEQYF. CDR3 DNA sequence: TGTGCCAGCAGCCCGCTGCGGTCTGCGGACACCGAGCAGTACTTC.

This clone ranks as medium-sized (0.01 to 0.1%) in terms of frequency. Other DNA sequences in the same sample also yield this CDR3. V is TRBV6-1 and J is TRBJ2-7; TRBD2 agrees at 10 bases. The trim removed 1 base at V and 0 bases at J, leaving 0 bases unmatched. CDR1 is MNHNS, CDR2 SASEGT, per germline. The CDR3 totals 15 residues. The CDR3, as DNA: TGTGCCAGCAGTGAAGGGACTAGCGGCTCCTACGAGCAGTACTTC. It is translated as CASSEGTSGSYEQYF.

The chain recombines TRBV7-6 with TRBJ2-3; perhaps TRBD1 as D (5 bases). The germline CDR1 and CDR2 sequences are SGHVS and FNYEAQ. V gave up 1 base and J gave up 10 bases, with 15 bases separating them. This CDR3 is 14 amino acids long. The CDR3 region is CASSLEGRPSPQYF. CDR3 bases: TGTGCCAGCAGCTTAGAGGGGCGTCCCAGTCCGCAGTATTTT.

The V and J genes are TRBV28 and TRBJ1-2; TRBD1 aligns across 8 bases. V was pared by 6 bases and J by 5 bases, with 11 bases of the junction left unmatched. CDR1 and CDR2 (germline): MDHEN, SYDVKM. This CDR3 contains 15 residues. The CDR3 nucleotides read TGTGCCAGCAGACAAGACAGGGGAATGGGTTATGGCTACACCTTC. Translated, it gives CASRQDRGMGYGYTF.

V gene TRBV6-5 combines with J gene TRBJ1-4; D is ambiguous. The CDR3 sequence is 11 residues long. CDR1 and CDR2 (germline): MNHEY, SVGAGI. V shed 5 bases and J shed 5 bases, with 3 bases lying between them. This chain's CDR3 is CASSENEKLFF. The CDR3 coding sequence is TGTGCCAGCAGTGAGAATGAAAAACTGTTTTTT.

The V and J genes are TRBV7-2 and TRBJ2-7, with D possibly TRBD2 on 5 matching bases. Germline V gives CDR1 SGHTA, CDR2 FQGNSA. The CDR3 loop spans 14 amino acids. The V gene lost 3 bases and the J gene lost 0 bases, with 9 bases spanning the gap. For the CDR3, the DNA is TGTGCCAGCAGCTTTCGGGAAAGCTCCTACGAGCAGTACGTC. It translates to CASSFRESSYEQYV.